This T cell receptor beta chain derives from a study of cytomegalovirus exposure and HLA in healthy donors listed by TCRdb under 2017. Regarding the study in general: An earlier analysis of approximately 640 of the donors reported more than 250 Gb of sequence data and 117 million unique TCR beta sequences from about 200 million T cells. Roughly 300 gigabases of sequencing data and around 88 million unique TCR sequences made up an early release that covered 500 to 650 HLA-typed donors. Among the roughly 390 genotyped donors, around 81% belonged to the genetic ancestry cluster associated with self-reported Caucasian donors. The study was designed to test whether signatures of past pathogen exposure could be identified by cataloging public T cell receptors. The study profiled the T cell repertoires of approximately 700 subjects by immunosequencing and related them to cytomegalovirus serostatus. In addition to the first cohort of around 670 subjects, a separate validation cohort of 120 different subjects was used. The study combined high-throughput TCR immunosequencing, statistical association of individual TCRs with disease status, and machine learning to predict cytomegalovirus infection status. In a later analysis, previously published TCR beta repertoires from more than 500 donors were re-analyzed and high-resolution HLA genotyping was added so that TCR occurrence patterns could be studied. The later analysis used no new phenotypic data to find candidate immune exposures, relying instead on TCR beta sequences and their occurrence across donors. In an earlier analysis of more than 550 of the donors, high-throughput TCR beta sequencing was used to judge whether each TCR beta V gene segment behaved as functional or pseudogenic. Donor age, sex, ethnicity and CMV serostatus were collected together with the repertoire data. Genome-wide SNP genotypes for about 65% of the 666 donors were used in a later genetic analysis, which treated that subset as a discovery cohort. All discovery cohort repertoires had been generated using a single sequencing platform. HLA typing covered class I and class II loci at four-digit resolution. The number of donors typed differed by locus, with about 629-640 for A, B, C, DRB1 and DQB1, approximately 500 for DQA1, nearly 610 for DPA1, and around 430 for DPB1. Several DR-DQ haplotypes were treated as single units for association and clustering because of strong linkage in the cohort. Among 300 to 500 genotyped donors of the cohort, an average of about 220,000 unique TCR beta nucleotide sequences was sequenced per donor, of which roughly 17% were non-productive.

In total, just over 650 healthy bone marrow donors made up the cohort. All cohort members were sampled while nominally healthy, although unrecorded immune exposures were likely present. The donor tested CMV seronegative and was one of the 352 seronegative cohort members. A peripheral blood sample was provided by each donor, and peripheral blood mononuclear cells were used for TCR beta sequencing. Genomic DNA extraction from the blood cell samples was performed with the Qiagen DNeasy Blood Extraction Kit. The investigation overall reported the following: According to a later analysis, most CMV-associated TCR beta chains appeared to be HLA-restricted, and the HLA associations seemed to be driven largely by CMV exposure. Roughly uniform sequencing depth across donors was assumed in presence/absence analyses, although this assumption may not hold. In both the original and validation cohorts, the classifier was reported to diagnose cytomegalovirus status with high specificity and sensitivity. According to a later genetic analysis, donors in an Asian-associated ancestry cluster had fewer N-insertions in productive TCRs than the approximately 700-donor mean. In a later analysis, several top co-occurrence clusters were reported to appear linked to parvovirus B19, influenza, CMV and Epstein-Barr virus. The only immune exposure information available for the cohort was CMV serostatus. The 87-base-pair reads could not distinguish some IMGT-functional V segments, including TRBV6-2 and TRBV6-3, so those segments were excluded. An earlier analysis of around 600 of the donors showed that most TCR beta V segments appeared in productive rearrangements either about 90% or about 30% of the time, which broadly matched IMGT annotations. A further reported finding was that TCR beta sequences accurately predicted the HLA-A and HLA-B alleles for most subjects in the first cohort. The earlier analysis of 587 of the donors excluded seventeen rarely observed V segments, including chromosome 9 orphons, because counts were too low. In vitro tests confirmed that a few of the cytomegalovirus-associated TCR beta chains recognize cytomegalovirus antigens. The study listed 150 to 200 TCR beta chains as associated with cytomegalovirus. A later analysis found that HLA-associated TCR beta chains were more clonally expanded and had lower generation probabilities than equally common non-associated chains. According to a later analysis, TCR association rates differed among HLA loci, with DRB1 alleles showing the most associated TCRs and HLA-C alleles showing the fewest. The authors suggested that the approach could potentially be generalized to other disease states and immunological phenotypes. Correlated functional status among segregating V segments might be attributable to linkage disequilibrium, but an unknown experimental factor could not be ruled out. This cohort had only TCR beta chains sequenced, and the lack of alpha or paired-chain data limited which features could be detected. A cluster of highly shared sequence variants was judged likely to represent a technical artifact of the sequencing pipeline. When HLA alleles, especially DR and DQ, strongly co-occurred, TCR associations were difficult to assign to individual alleles. Across donors, most TCR sequences were observed very rarely, whereas some public TCRs were present in many individuals. Because some donors lacked HLA typing at each locus, the association tests relied only on the typed subset. An association between a missense DCLRE1C variant and V-gene and J-gene trimming of TCR beta chains was found in a later genetic analysis and replicated in an independent cohort. In a later analysis, 15,000 to 20,000 TCR beta sequences were associated with specific HLA alleles at a false discovery rate of 0.05.

Library method: the immunoSEQ multiplex PCR assay. The multiplex PCR relied on a mix of 60 forward primers for TCR Vbeta segments and 13 reverse primers for TCR Jbeta segments. A multiplex PCR assay on genomic DNA amplified the CDR3 region of rearranged TCR beta genes. The amplified TCR beta libraries were sequenced on the Illumina HiSeq System as 87-base-pair reads. In the authors' own workflow: A later analysis tallied around 82 million unique TCR beta chains across the approximately 670 repertoires, and some 12 million of those chains were shared by two or more donors. To remove PCR and sequencing errors, raw reads were error-corrected and collapsed into unique sequences using a nearest-neighbor algorithm that merged closely related sequences. CDR3 sequences were aligned to IMGT reference sequences to assign V, D and J gene segments. Each retained sequence needed at least a six-nucleotide match to both a V gene segment and a J gene segment. Rearrangements were called productive when the CDR3 lacked stop codons and stayed in frame with V and J; all others were non-productive. Following IMGT convention, CDR3 was defined as the stretch from the second conserved V-encoded cysteine up to the conserved J-encoded phenylalanine. In an earlier analysis of 587 of the donors, sequences lacking an unambiguous match to a single V gene segment were excluded. An earlier analysis of just under 600 of the donors called V segments functional above 56.7% productive rearrangements and segregating when the between-donor standard deviation exceeded 5%. A statistical classification framework was built to diagnose cytomegalovirus status from the catalog of TCR beta chain sequences. V and J gene assignment, in a later analysis, came from comparing TCR nucleotide sequences with IMGT/GENE-DB human TR gene sequences. Using the TCRdist pipeline, a later analysis assigned CDR3 sequences along with most-parsimonious VDJ recombination scenarios. In a later analysis, each TCR beta chain was defined by its CDR3 amino acid sequence together with its V-gene family, and reads lacking a unique V-gene family were excluded. A later analysis removed 550 to 650 highly shared, low-generation-probability nucleotide sequences to deal with suspected cross-contamination and a sequencing artifact. For each public chain, a later analysis derived a clonal expansion index from normalized ranks of inferred template counts within each repertoire. In a later analysis, generation probabilities were computed using a VDJ recombination model fitted to out-of-frame rearrangements, and the results were checked against IGoR. Hypergeometric tests were used in a later analysis to score TCR-TCR, TCR-HLA and TCR-CMV co-occurrence, with a repertoire-size bias correction applied to the TCR pairs. To estimate false discovery rates, a later analysis permuted the HLA or CMV assignments 20 times. In a later analysis, co-occurring TCRs were grouped using DBSCAN, and TCRdist sequence similarity was added for clustering within HLA-allele-positive subsets. For co-occurrence clustering, repertoires with fewer than 30,000 or more than 120,000 public chains were excluded, along with five repertoires with anomalous nucleotide sharing. Drawn from immuneACCESS, this table holds only the in-frame rearrangements with V and J called that TCRdb kept. Clones are partly lost; checked studies trace under half to an unresolved V gene and leave the rest unexplained. V and J calls and clone size are as listed in that table; D and trimming were resolved from the DNA. Counted in this sample were approximately 160,000 clones; 76% of them appeared once. The ten largest make up 0.75% to 0.8% of the sample.

Of note for this clone: The specificity of this receptor is unknown. No much larger clone is present one base from it, and per-base qualities are unavailable.

The cysteine opens and the phenylalanine closes a CDR3 of 15 amino acids. CDR3 DNA is the only sequence kept; it has 45 bases, read in frame from the first base. CDR1 is given as LGHNA and CDR2 as YNFKEQ, both from the germline V gene. The junction carries 15 bases between V and J, which are trimmed by 4 bases and 6 bases respectively. The rearrangement joined TRBV4-2 to TRBJ1-4; TRBD1 is a possible D gene, resting on 6 matching bases. The sequencing sample was made of PBMCs. The sequence was obtained from a female donor in good health and CMV-seronegative. This receptor carries the CDR3 CASSRARGGDEKLFF. The nucleotides read TGTGCCAGCAGCCGGGCCCGGGGGGGCGATGAAAAACTGTTTTTT.